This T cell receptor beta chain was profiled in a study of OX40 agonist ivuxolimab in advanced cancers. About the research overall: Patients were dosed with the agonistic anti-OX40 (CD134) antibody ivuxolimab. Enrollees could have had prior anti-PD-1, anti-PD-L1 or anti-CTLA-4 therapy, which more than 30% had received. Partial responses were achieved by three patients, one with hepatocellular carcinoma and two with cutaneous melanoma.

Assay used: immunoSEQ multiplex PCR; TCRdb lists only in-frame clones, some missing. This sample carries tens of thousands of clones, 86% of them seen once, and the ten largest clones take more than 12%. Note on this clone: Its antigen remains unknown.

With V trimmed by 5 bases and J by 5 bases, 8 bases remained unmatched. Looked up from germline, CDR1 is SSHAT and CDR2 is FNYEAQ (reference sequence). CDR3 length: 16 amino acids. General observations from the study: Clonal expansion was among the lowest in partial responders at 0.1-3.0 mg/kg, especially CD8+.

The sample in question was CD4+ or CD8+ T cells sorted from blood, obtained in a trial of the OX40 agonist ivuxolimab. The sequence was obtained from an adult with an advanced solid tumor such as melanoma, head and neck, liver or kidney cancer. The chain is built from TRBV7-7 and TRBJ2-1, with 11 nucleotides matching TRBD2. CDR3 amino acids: CASSLELAGAHNEQFF. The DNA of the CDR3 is TGTGCCAGCAGCCTAGAACTAGCGGGGGCACACAATGAGCAGTTCTTC. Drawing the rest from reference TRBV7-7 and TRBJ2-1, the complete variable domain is GAGVSQSPRYKVTKRGQDVTLRCDPISSHATLYWYQQALGQGPEFLTYFNYEAQPDKSGLPSDRFSAERPEGSISTLTIQRTEQRDSAMYRCASSLELAGAHNEQFFGPGTRLTVL.